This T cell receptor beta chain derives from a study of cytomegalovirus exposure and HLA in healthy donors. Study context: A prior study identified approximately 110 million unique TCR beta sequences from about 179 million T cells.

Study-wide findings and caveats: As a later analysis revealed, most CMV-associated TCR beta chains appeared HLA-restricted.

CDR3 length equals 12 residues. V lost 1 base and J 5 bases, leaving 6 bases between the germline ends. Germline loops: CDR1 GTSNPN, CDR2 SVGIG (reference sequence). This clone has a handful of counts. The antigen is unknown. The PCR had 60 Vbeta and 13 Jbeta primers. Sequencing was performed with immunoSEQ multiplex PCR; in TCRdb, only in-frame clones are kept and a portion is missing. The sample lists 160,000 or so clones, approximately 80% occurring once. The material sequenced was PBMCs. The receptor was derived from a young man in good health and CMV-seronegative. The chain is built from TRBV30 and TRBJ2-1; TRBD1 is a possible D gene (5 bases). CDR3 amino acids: CAWSAGNNEQFF. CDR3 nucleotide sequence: TGTGCCTGGAGTGCAGGGAACAATGAGCAGTTCTTC.